The clone carrying this T cell receptor (beta chain) was observed a single time. CDR3 length equals 13 residues. After removal of 3 bases from V and 3 bases from J, the junction contained 1 base not matched to a gene. The germline V gene has CDR1 SQVTM and CDR2 ANQGSEA. The sample belongs to a study of CD8+CD57+ T cells in acquired aplastic anemia. Before being chosen for sequencing, patients had shown CD8+CD57+ cell expansion by flow cytometry. A severe acquired aplastic anemia diagnosis applied to all patients. Profiling of TCR beta VDJ combinations and CDR3 sequences used genomic DNA as template. TCRdb itself ran the reads through MiXCR, one entry per CDR3 protein. This table holds about 120,000 distinct CDR3 sequences, 50% to 60% found once.

The chain joins TRBV29-1 to TRBJ2-2, with 7 positions matching TRBD2. The origin of this receptor is a human donor with aplastic anemia. The sequenced sample consisted of sorted CD4+, CD8+, or CD8+CD57+ T cells (not recorded which) from PBMCs. CDR3 in DNA: TGCAGCGTTGATAGCGGGTACACCGGGGAGCTGTTTTTT. This sequence encodes CSVDSGYTGELFF.